Listed below are T cell receptor beta chains from one sample, sequenced in a study of blood T cells in healthy people across ages. TCRdb re-called the 5' RACE reads with MiXCR, one entry per CDR3 protein. This repertoire shows fewer than 950,000 distinct CDR3 sequences, approximately 53% found once; its top ten account for approximately 40%. Sequencing was carried out using blood. The receptors derive from a man aged 80 or over in good health. Both conserved end residues are trimmed from each CDR3. Size is omitted from some rows. Given values are once, few, many or a class for expanded clones.

v_gene: TRBV27; abundance: NA; CDR3aa: ASGLGTRKEQY
v_gene: TRBV20-1; abundance: NA; CDR3aa: SAQPRTGGPSEQY
v_gene: TRBV25-1; abundance: NA; CDR3aa: ASGQGMGDAY
v_gene: TRBV20-1; abundance: NA; CDR3aa: SGASREETQY
v_gene: TRBV29-1; abundance: few; CDR3aa: SATGWGYGYT
v_gene: TRBV29-1; abundance: NA; CDR3aa: SVTSEVYEQY
v_gene: TRBV2; abundance: NA; CDR3aa: ASSPSSGVGTEAF
v_gene: TRBV10-3; abundance: few; CDR3aa: AISESTRGIGEKLF
v_gene: TRBV7-2; abundance: NA; CDR3aa: TSSSIGLGNYEQY
v_gene: TRBV4-1; abundance: NA; CDR3aa: ASSQDSVVDRVNTEAF
v_gene: TRBV5-1; abundance: NA; CDR3aa: ASSPLRQGRGYNEQF
v_gene: TRBV29-1; abundance: NA; CDR3aa: SVGRGYNEQF
v_gene: TRBV5-1; abundance: few; CDR3aa: ASSLNGQSYEQY
v_gene: TRBV2; abundance: few; CDR3aa: ARMTTGGRNEQF
v_gene: TRBV14; abundance: NA; CDR3aa: ASSPILPRGTEAF
v_gene: TRBV20-1; abundance: NA; CDR3aa: SARRGGGGDNEQF